The clone carrying this T cell receptor (beta chain) has only one observation. The entry originates in a study of blood T cell repertoires in COVID-19. Across the study: Samples representing acute and convalescent COVID-19 were sourced from the United States, Italy and Spain. T cells, B-cell-depleted T cells, or PBMCs provided the cDNA or gDNA that served as material.

In the original processing: Quantification of nucleated cells was approximated via reference gene primer amplification. The assay was immunoSEQ multiplex PCR, and TCRdb's table has in-frame clones only and misses some. V, J and clone size derive from that table, while D and trimming were established from the DNA sequence. The table has under 200,000 clones, 86% seen once. Germline assignment: CDR1 SGHVS and CDR2 FNYEAQ. The CDR3 totals 13 residues. V was pared by 5 bases and J by 5 bases, with 12 bases between. What was sequenced was peripheral blood. This TCR was recovered from a middle-aged man with active or convalescent COVID-19. The chain carries TRBV7-6 and TRBJ1-1; no clear D gene. CDR3 DNA: TGTGCCAGCAGCCTCGCAGGCAGAACTGAAGCTTTCTTT. Amino acids: CASSLAGRTEAFF.